This TCR beta chain was identified during a study of blood T cell repertoires in COVID-19. About the research overall: The United States, Italy and Spain provided the acute and convalescent COVID-19 samples. Sources were T cells, B-cell-depleted T cells, or PBMCs; the material itself was cDNA or gDNA.

The CDR3 extends over 15 amino acids. CDR1 is SGHVS and CDR2 is FQNEAQ in the germline V gene. The J segment lost 4 bases and the V segment lost 5 bases, leaving 8 bases of the junction unmatched. This clone was detected only once. Original data processing: Researchers report that nucleated cell counts were estimated from reference gene primer amplification. Clones were read by immunoSEQ multiplex PCR, and TCRdb kept only the in-frame ones, dropping some. From that table come the V and J calls and clone size; the DNA was used to work out D and trimming. The table has around 180,000 clones, less than 85% seen once.

This chain uses TRBV7-8 with TRBJ1-2; 9 bases match TRBD1. Sequencing was done on a sample of peripheral blood. This sequence was found in a human donor in a cohort sampled during active COVID-19. CDR3 nucleotide sequence: TGTGCCAGCAGCAACGGACAGGGGTTGGGCTATGGCTACACCTTC. This encodes CASSNGQGLGYGYTF.